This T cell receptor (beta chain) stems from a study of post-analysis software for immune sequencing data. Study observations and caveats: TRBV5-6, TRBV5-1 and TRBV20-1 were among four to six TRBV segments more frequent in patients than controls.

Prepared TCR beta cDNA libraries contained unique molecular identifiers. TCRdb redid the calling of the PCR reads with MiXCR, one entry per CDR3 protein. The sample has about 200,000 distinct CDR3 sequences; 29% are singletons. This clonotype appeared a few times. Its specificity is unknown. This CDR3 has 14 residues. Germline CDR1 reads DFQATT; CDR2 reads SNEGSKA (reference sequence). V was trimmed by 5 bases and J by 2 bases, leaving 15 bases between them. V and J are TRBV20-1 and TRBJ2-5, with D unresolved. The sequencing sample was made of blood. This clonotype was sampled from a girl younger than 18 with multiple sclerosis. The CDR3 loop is CSAPKRLGQETQYF. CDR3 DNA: TGCAGTGCTCCAAAGAGACTGGGACAAGAGACCCAGTACTTC.